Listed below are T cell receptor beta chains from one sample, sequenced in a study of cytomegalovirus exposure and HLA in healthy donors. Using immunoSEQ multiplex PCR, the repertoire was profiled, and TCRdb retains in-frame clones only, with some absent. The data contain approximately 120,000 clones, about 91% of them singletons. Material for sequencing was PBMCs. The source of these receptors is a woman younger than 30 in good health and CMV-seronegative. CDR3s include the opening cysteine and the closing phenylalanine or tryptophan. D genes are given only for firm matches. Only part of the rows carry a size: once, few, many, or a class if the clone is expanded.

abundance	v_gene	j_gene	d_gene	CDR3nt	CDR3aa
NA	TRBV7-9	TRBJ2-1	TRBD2	TGTGCCAGCAGCTTTGGGAGCGGGAGGGCCGATGAGCAGTTCTTC	CASSFGSGRADEQFF
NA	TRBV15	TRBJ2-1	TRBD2	TGTGCCACCGATCCCGGGGGGGGTTACAATGAGCAGTTCTTC	CATDPGGGYNEQFF
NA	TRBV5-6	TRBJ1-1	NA	TGTGCCAGCAGCCCAGCGACAGGTGTGGCTGAAGCTTTCTTT	CASSPATGVAEAFF
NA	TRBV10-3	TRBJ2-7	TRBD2	TGTGCCACTAGCGGGCTAGCCTACGAGCAGTACTTC	CATSGLAYEQYF
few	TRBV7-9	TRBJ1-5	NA	TGTGCCAGCAGCGCACAGGGAATTGAGCCCCAGCATTTT	CASSAQGIEPQHF
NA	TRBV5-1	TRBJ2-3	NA	TGCGCCAGCAGTTTTGGACTGGTCACAGATACGCAGTATTTT	CASSFGLVTDTQYF
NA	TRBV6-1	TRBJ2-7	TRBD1	TGTGCCAGCAGTGACAGACCGGGACAGACATCCTACGAGCAGTACTTC	CASSDRPGQTSYEQYF
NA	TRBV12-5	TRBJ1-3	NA	TGTGCTAGCTACGAGGGTTACGGAAACACCATATATTTT	CASYEGYGNTIYF
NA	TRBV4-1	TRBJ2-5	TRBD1	TGCGCCAGCAGCCAAGATGGGGACAGGGAAGAGACCCAGTACTTC	CASSQDGDREETQYF
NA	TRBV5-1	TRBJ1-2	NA	TGCGCCAGCAGCTCGTCGACAGGCCGTAACTATGGCTACACCTTC	CASSSSTGRNYGYTF
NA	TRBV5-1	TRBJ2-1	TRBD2	TGCGCCAGCAGCTCCCCATTTAGCGGGGGGGCAGTCTATGAGCAGTTCTTC	CASSSPFSGGAVYEQFF
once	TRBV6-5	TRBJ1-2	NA	TGTGCCAGCAGCCCCAGAATGACAGCCCCCTATGGCTACACCTTC	CASSPRMTAPYGYTF
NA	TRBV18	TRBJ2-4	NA	TGTGCCAGCTCACCCCTAAACAGGGCCGTAGCCAAAAACATTCAGTACTTC	CASSPLNRAVAKNIQYF
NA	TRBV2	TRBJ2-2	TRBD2	TGTGCCAGCGGGGAGGGTTCTGTGAACACCGGGGAGCTGTTTTTT	CASGEGSVNTGELFF
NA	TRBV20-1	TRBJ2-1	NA	TGCAGTGCTAGACCCGAGAGCAATCAGTTCTTC	CSARPESNQFF
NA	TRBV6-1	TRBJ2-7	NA	TGTGCCAGCAGTGAGTGGGGGGGCGCGGGGTACGAGCAGTACTTC	CASSEWGGAGYEQYF
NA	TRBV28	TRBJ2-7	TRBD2	TGTGCCACTGAACATAGCGGGATCTCCTACGAGCAGTACTTC	CATEHSGISYEQYF
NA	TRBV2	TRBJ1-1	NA	TGTGCCAGCATAGGAGGACGGATGAACACTGAAGCTTTCTTT	CASIGGRMNTEAFF
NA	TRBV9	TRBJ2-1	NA	TGTGCCAGCAGCGCAATAGCAGGGCCCAGCAATGAGCAGTTCTTC	CASSAIAGPSNEQFF
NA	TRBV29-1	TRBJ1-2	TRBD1	TGCAGCGTTCGGAAATCCGGGACAGCGAGCTACACCTTC	CSVRKSGTASYTF
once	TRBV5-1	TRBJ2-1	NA	TGCGCCAGCAGCTCCTTCGGGCCTCCCCAGGGCGATGAGCAGTTCTTC	CASSSFGPPQGDEQFF
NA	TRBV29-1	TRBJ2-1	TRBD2	TGCAGCGTTGATGGTCTAGCGGGCTTGGATGAGCAGTTCTTC	CSVDGLAGLDEQFF
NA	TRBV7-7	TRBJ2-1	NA	TGTGCCAGCAGCTTAAGTTCTAGCGCGGACAATGAGCAGTTCTTC	CASSLSSSADNEQFF
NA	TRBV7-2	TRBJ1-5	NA	TGTGCCAGCAGCTTAGGTTTGGATCCGTACAGGACCCAGCATTTT	CASSLGLDPYRTQHF
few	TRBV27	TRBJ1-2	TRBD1	TGTGCCAGCAGTTCACCGACAGGGTCTAACTATGGCTACACCTTC	CASSSPTGSNYGYTF
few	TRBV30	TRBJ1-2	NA	TGTGCCTGGAGTGAAGGGGTGGGCTACACCTTC	CAWSEGVGYTF
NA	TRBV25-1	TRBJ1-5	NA	TGTGCCAGCAGTGATTGGGAGGACAATCAGCCCCAGCATTTT	CASSDWEDNQPQHF
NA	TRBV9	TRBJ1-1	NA	TGTGCCAGCAGCGGTAACAGGGTTACTTTCTTT	CASSGNRVTFF
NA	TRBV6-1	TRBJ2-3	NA	TGTGCCAGCACAGGACAGACAGATACGCAGTATTTT	CASTGQTDTQYF
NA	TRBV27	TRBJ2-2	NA	TGTGCCAGCAGTTTTGGGCTAGCTACCGGGGAGCTGTTTTTT	CASSFGLATGELFF
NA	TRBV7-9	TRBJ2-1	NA	TGTGCCAGCAGCCACCCGGCAACAGGCAATGAGCAGTTCTTC	CASSHPATGNEQFF
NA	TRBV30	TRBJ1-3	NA	TGTGCCTGGAGTCAGGGGACTGGAAACACCATATATTTT	CAWSQGTGNTIYF
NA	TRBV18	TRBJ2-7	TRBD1	TGTGCCAGCTCAGGGTCGGGACAGGGGGACTACGAGCAGTACTTC	CASSGSGQGDYEQYF
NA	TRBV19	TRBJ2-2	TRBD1	TGTGCCAGTAGCAGAGGGGACAGGGACACCGGGGAGCTGTTTTTT	CASSRGDRDTGELFF
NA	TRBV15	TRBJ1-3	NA	TGTGCCACCAGCAGAGACTACTCAGGACGGTTGGAGGACACCATATATTTT	CATSRDYSGRLEDTIYF
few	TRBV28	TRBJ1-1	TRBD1	TGTGCCAGCACCCCTTCAGGGGGCCGCACTGAAGCTTTCTTT	CASTPSGGRTEAFF
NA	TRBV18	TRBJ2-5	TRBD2	TGTGCCAGCTCAGCATCCCTAGCGGGAGTTGAGACCCAGTACTTC	CASSASLAGVETQYF
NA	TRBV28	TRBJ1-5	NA	TGTGCCAGCAGTTTTGGGCAGGGATCGGATCAGCCCCAGCATTTT	CASSFGQGSDQPQHF
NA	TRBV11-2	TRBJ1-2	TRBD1	TGTGCCAGCAGCTCAATGCCGCCGGGACAGGGGATTAATGGCTACACCTTC	CASSSMPPGQGINGYTF
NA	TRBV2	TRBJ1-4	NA	TGTGCCAGTAACGCCCGGGACAAGAATGAAAAACTGTTTTTT	CASNARDKNEKLFF
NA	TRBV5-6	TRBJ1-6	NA	TGTGCCAGCAGCCAGACAGGTTTTAATTCACCCCTCCACTTT	CASSQTGFNSPLHF